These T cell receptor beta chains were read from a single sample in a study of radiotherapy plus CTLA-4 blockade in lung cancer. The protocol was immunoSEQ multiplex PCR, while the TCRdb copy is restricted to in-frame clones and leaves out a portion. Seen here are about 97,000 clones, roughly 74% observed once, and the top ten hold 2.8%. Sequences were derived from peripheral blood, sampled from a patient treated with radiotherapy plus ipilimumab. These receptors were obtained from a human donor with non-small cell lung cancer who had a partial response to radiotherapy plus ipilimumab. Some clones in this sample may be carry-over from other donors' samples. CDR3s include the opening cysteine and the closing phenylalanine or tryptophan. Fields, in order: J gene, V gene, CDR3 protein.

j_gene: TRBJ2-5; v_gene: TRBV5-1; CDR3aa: CASSLEKAGGGVFETQYF
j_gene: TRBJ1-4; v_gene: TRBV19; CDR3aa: CASRSDQHRGLEKLFF
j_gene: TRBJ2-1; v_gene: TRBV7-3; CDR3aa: CASSPIGVAGGLHNEQFF
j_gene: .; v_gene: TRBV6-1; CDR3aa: CASRTHYDDHEQYF
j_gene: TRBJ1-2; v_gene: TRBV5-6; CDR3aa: CASSFSPLRVYTF
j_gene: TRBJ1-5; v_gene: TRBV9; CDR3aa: CASSAGTGDQPQHF
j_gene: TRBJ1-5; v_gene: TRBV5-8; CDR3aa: CASSRNREPNQPQHF
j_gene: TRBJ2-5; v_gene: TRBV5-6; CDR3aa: CASSSGGPGETQYF
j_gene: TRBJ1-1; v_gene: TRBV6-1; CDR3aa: CASRRDRYTEAFF
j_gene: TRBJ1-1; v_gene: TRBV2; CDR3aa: CASGRGRRETTFF
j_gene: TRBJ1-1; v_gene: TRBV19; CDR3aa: CASSTATGWTEAFF
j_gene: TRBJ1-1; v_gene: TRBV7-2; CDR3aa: CASSPGGGTSAEAFF
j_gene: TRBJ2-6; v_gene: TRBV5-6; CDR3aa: CASSPYRTVFRSGANVLTF
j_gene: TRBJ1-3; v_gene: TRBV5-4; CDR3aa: CASSFLGAEGNTIYF
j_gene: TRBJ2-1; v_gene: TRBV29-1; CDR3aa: CSVADRGNYNEQFF
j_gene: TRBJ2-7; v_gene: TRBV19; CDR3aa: CASSPSDRLADSYEQYF
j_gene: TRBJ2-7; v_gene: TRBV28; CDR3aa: CASSLPDRGEQYF
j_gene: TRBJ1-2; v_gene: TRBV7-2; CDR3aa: CASSLVGGQDYGYTF
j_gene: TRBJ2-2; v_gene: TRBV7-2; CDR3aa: CASSPRTSGGNTGELFF
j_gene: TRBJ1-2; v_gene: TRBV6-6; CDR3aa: CASSPDGIRVDYGYTF
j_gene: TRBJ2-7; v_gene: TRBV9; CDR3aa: CASSLSGFAHEQYF
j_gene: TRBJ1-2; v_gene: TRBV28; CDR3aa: CASSLLGNGYTF
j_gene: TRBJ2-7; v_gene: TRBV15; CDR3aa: CATSRDPLPVSYEQYF
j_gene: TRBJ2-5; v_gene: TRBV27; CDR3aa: CASSPLGLPETQYF